Sequencing of this T cell receptor beta chain was carried out in a study of cytomegalovirus exposure and HLA in healthy donors. Study-level information: Most genotyped donors, around 78% of 300 to 400, had Caucasian-associated genetic ancestry.

Broader study findings: Under in vitro conditions, a few CMV-associated chains were confirmed as specific for CMV antigens. A later analysis reported that several of the most significant clusters appeared to be linked to common viral pathogens, among them Epstein-Barr virus. Reports state that TCR beta sequences accurately predicted most subjects' HLA-A and HLA-B alleles.

Remarks on this clone: Its target is not known.

Vbeta (60) and Jbeta (13) primers were used in the PCR. Assay: immunoSEQ multiplex PCR; the TCRdb copy retains only in-frame clones and omits some. Of around 130,000 clones listed, just under 80% were seen once; the top ten hold under 6%. Germline CDR1 and CDR2: SGHTA and FQGNSA. The V gene lost 4 bases and the J gene lost 8 bases, with 14 bases spanning the gap. The CDR3 has 13 amino acids. The chain employs TRBV7-2 and TRBJ1-2, with D tentatively TRBD1 (5 bases). The sequenced sample was PBMCs. This receptor was identified in a man aged 30 to 45 in good health and CMV-seronegative. CDR3: CASSSTTAKGYTF. CDR3 coding DNA: TGTGCCAGCAGCTCCACGACAGCGAAAGGCTACACCTTC.